This TCR beta chain was identified in a study of blood T cell repertoires in COVID-19. Exposed enrollees had met someone with a PCR-confirmed or clinician-diagnosed COVID-19 case at some point within the 2 weeks before study entry. The method was immunoSEQ multiplex PCR; TCRdb's version includes in-frame clones alone and lacks a portion of them. Among approximately 250,000 clones, 80% to 90% were seen once, and the ten largest hold around 3.1%. The CDR3 is 10 residues long. The ends were cut back, 7 bases at V and 7 bases at J, with 10 bases in the middle. Germline CDR1 reads SQVTM; CDR2 reads ANQGSEA.

What was sequenced was PBMCs or T cells enriched from blood (not recorded which). The V gene is TRBV29-1, the J gene TRBJ1-1, with no clear D. This clonotype originated in a woman in her thirties or forties who had been exposed to COVID-19. The CDR3 nucleotides read TGCAGCGGAAGAACGGTTGAAGCTTTCTTT. Residues: CSGRTVEAFF.